This is a list of T cell receptor beta chains from one sample in a study of T cell changes during pregnancy in multiple sclerosis. Sequencing used immunoSEQ multiplex PCR; TCRdb keeps in-frame clones, though not all of them. The table includes some 21,000 clones, approximately 90% detected once. The starting material was CD4+ T cells from peripheral blood mononuclear cells, obtained in the third trimester of pregnancy. The source is a female donor with multiple sclerosis, enrolled in a pregnancy study. CDR3s include the opening cysteine and the closing phenylalanine or tryptophan. A D gene is named only where the DNA matches it firmly. Some rows have no size entry. The others give once, few or many, or a class for an expanded clone.

TRBJ1-2	once	TRBV7-9	.	CASSLRGSYGYTF	TGTGCCAGCAGCCTCAGGGGAAGCTATGGCTACACCTTC
TRBJ1-1	.	TRBV6-6	.	CASSYSTAGTEAFF	TGTGCCAGCAGTTACTCGACGGCGGGCACTGAAGCTTTCTTT
TRBJ1-4	.	TRBV18	.	CASSPLAGARKLFF	TGTGCCAGCTCACCCCTTGCGGGGGCGAGGAAACTGTTTTTT
TRBJ2-3	.	TRBV6-5	.	CASSYSDVVSTDTQYF	TGTGCCAGCAGTTACTCAGATGTAGTCAGCACAGATACGCAGTATTTT
TRBJ2-3	.	TRBV5-1	TRBD2	CASSEALAGGPADTQYF	TGCGCCAGCAGCGAGGCCTTGGCGGGGGGGCCGGCAGATACGCAGTATTTT
TRBJ2-2	.	TRBV5-4	.	CAVGGLTGELFF	TGTGCGGTCGGGGGGCTCACCGGGGAGCTGTTTTTT
TRBJ2-2	.	TRBV4-1	.	CASSPFDGAGELFF	TGCGCCAGCAGCCCCTTTGATGGAGCCGGGGAGCTGTTTTTT
TRBJ2-1	.	TRBV2	TRBD2	CASNKASGYNEQFF	TGTGCCAGCAATAAGGCTAGCGGGTACAATGAGCAGTTCTTC
TRBJ2-2	.	TRBV2	TRBD2	CASFRGGGTGELFF	TGTGCCAGCTTCCGGGGGGGAGGCACCGGGGAGCTGTTTTTT
TRBJ1-1	once	TRBV7-3	TRBD1	CASSLTGTDTEAFF	TGTGCCAGCAGCTTAACGGGGACAGACACTGAAGCTTTCTTT
TRBJ1-1	.	TRBV7-9	.	CASSPIKANRQEAFF	TGTGCCAGCAGCCCCATAAAGGCGAACCGACAGGAAGCTTTCTTT
TRBJ2-2	.	TRBV9	TRBD2	CASSLSGSGADTGELFF	TGTGCCAGCAGCCTTTCTGGTAGCGGGGCCGACACCGGGGAGCTGTTTTTT
TRBJ2-1	.	TRBV30	.	CAWLGGGEFGEQFF	TGTGCCTGGCTGGGGGGGGGCGAGTTTGGTGAGCAGTTCTTC
TRBJ2-5	.	TRBV5-1	.	CASSLLGGETQYF	TGCGCCAGCAGCTTGCTTGGCGGCGAGACCCAGTACTTC
TRBJ2-3	.	TRBV5-1	TRBD1	CASSLGRTGAHTDTQYF	TGCGCCAGCAGCTTGGGTCGGACAGGGGCCCACACAGATACGCAGTATTTT
TRBJ2-3	.	TRBV9	.	CASSVVSLGVTDTQYF	TGTGCCAGCAGCGTAGTTTCCCTAGGGGTTACAGATACGCAGTATTTT
TRBJ1-1	.	TRBV7-2	.	CASSFGRDTEAFF	TGTGCCAGCAGCTTCGGCAGGGACACTGAAGCTTTCTTT
TRBJ1-2	.	TRBV4-1	TRBD1	CASSQWGQAVYGYTF	TGCGCCAGCAGCCAATGGGGACAGGCCGTCTATGGCTACACCTTC
TRBJ1-1	.	TRBV28	.	CASLGRGKAFF	TGTGCCAGCTTAGGGCGGGGGAAAGCTTTCTTT
TRBJ1-3	.	TRBV7-9	.	CASSKETGSGNTIYF	TGTGCCAGCAGCAAAGAAACAGGGAGCGGAAACACCATATATTTT
TRBJ2-1	.	TRBV6-1	.	CASSEAGEGGEQFF	TGTGCCAGCAGTGAAGCGGGGGAGGGGGGTGAGCAGTTCTTC
TRBJ2-1	.	TRBV30	TRBD2	CASGLAGGNKQFF	TGTGCCTCGGGACTAGCGGGGGGAAACAAGCAGTTCTTC
TRBJ2-3	.	TRBV7-9	.	CATSQASSEYF	TGTGCCACATCACAGGCGAGTTCGGAGTATTTT
TRBJ2-5	.	TRBV2	.	CASSDRGAGETQYF	TGTGCCAGCAGTGACAGGGGGGCGGGAGAGACCCAGTACTTC
TRBJ1-1	.	TRBV14	.	CASSQGGHNTEAFF	TGTGCCAGCAGCCAAGGGGGACATAACACTGAAGCTTTCTTT
TRBJ2-5	.	TRBV7-2	.	CASSLGLQETQYF	TGTGCCAGCAGCTTAGGACTTCAAGAGACCCAGTACTTC
TRBJ1-2	few	TRBV5-1	TRBD1	CASSPGTGGSYTF	TGCGCCAGCAGCCCCGGGACAGGGGGGTCCTACACCTTC
TRBJ2-2	once	TRBV5-1	.	CASSLARATGELFF	TGCGCCAGCAGCTTGGCCAGGGCCACCGGGGAGCTGTTTTTT
TRBJ2-2	.	TRBV5-5	TRBD2	CASSPTSGAGELFF	TGTGCCAGCAGCCCGACTAGCGGGGCCGGGGAGCTGTTTTTT
TRBJ1-6	.	TRBV7-8	.	CASSLDTGYNSPLHF	TGTGCCAGCAGCTTAGACACGGGTTATAATTCACCCCTCCACTTT
TRBJ2-3	.	TRBV12-5	.	CASGLGVDTQYF	TGTGCTAGTGGTTTAGGGGTTGATACGCAGTATTTT
TRBJ2-3	.	TRBV6-6	TRBD2	CASSYSNLAGDTQYF	TGTGCCAGCAGTTACTCGAACCTAGCGGGGGATACGCAGTATTTT
TRBJ1-5	.	TRBV15	TRBD1	CATSRDYARQGAGNQPQHF	TGTGCCACCAGCAGAGATTATGCCCGACAGGGGGCGGGAAATCAGCCCCAGCATTTT
TRBJ2-4	.	TRBV2	.	CASSETTQNIQYF	TGTGCCAGCAGCGAGACTACCCAAAACATTCAGTACTTC
TRBJ1-6	.	TRBV19	TRBD1	CASRSLTGYSPLHF	TGTGCCAGTAGGTCACTGACAGGGTACTCACCCCTCCACTTT
TRBJ1-1	.	TRBV6-5	.	CASSYNREMNTEAFF	TGTGCCAGCAGTTATAATAGAGAAATGAACACTGAAGCTTTCTTT
TRBJ2-2	.	TRBV7-9	TRBD1	CASSPRKGATGELFF	TGTGCCAGCAGCCCCCGGAAGGGGGCGACCGGGGAGCTGTTTTTT
TRBJ2-7	.	TRBV7-3	.	CASSSGFGDEQYF	TGTGCCAGCAGCTCCGGCTTTGGAGACGAGCAGTACTTC
TRBJ2-3	few	TRBV12-5	TRBD1	CASGPQGADTQYF	TGTGCTAGTGGTCCGCAGGGGGCAGATACGCAGTATTTT
TRBJ2-2	.	TRBV12-1	.	CASTGGGLYTGELFF	TGTGCCAGCACCGGGGGGGGGCTTTACACCGGGGAGCTGTTTTTT
TRBJ1-5	.	TRBV19	.	CASSIDHGVRLIPLPQHF	TGTGCCAGTAGTATAGATCACGGGGTCCGGTTAATCCCCCTCCCCCAGCATTTT
TRBJ2-2	.	TRBV7-2	.	CASSPYRLTENTGELFF	TGTGCCAGCAGCCCGTACCGACTAACCGAGAACACCGGGGAGCTGTTTTTT
TRBJ2-3	.	TRBV10-2	.	CASSSSRAREVTDTQYF	TGCGCCAGCAGCTCTTCAAGGGCCAGGGAGGTCACAGATACGCAGTATTTT
TRBJ1-6	.	TRBV4-3	TRBD1	CASSSRTGDYNSPLHF	TGCGCCAGCAGCTCCCGGACAGGGGACTATAATTCACCCCTCCACTTT
TRBJ1-1	.	TRBV11-2	TRBD1	CASSRRRDRRMNTEAFF	TGTGCCAGCAGCCGACGCCGGGACAGGAGGATGAACACTGAAGCTTTCTTT
TRBJ1-4	.	TRBV2	TRBD1	CASSDRDINEKLFF	TGTGCCAGCAGCGACAGGGACATTAATGAAAAACTGTTTTTT
TRBJ2-5	once	TRBV6-5	TRBD1	CASSRHGTGQETQYF	TGTGCCAGCAGCCGACATGGGACAGGCCAAGAGACCCAGTACTTC
TRBJ2-7	few	TRBV10-3	TRBD1	CAISEGTGDEQYF	TGTGCCATCAGTGAGGGGACAGGGGACGAGCAGTACTTC
TRBJ2-4	.	TRBV2	.	CASSRTLLAKNIQYF	TGTGCCAGCAGTCGGACTCTTCTAGCCAAAAACATTCAGTACTTC
TRBJ1-5	.	TRBV21-1	.	CASSKGPEAPYSNQPQHF	TGTGCCAGCAGCAAGGGGCCCGAGGCGCCTTATAGCAATCAGCCCCAGCATTTT